This TCR beta chain was observed in a study of cytomegalovirus exposure and HLA in healthy donors. Findings and limits, study-wide: Specificity for CMV antigens was confirmed in vitro for a few of the CMV-associated chains. The finding came from a later analysis; first-cohort TCR clusters tended to co-occur in the 110 or so validation repertoires. The study listed roughly 160 cytomegalovirus-associated TCR beta chains. Diagnosis of cytomegalovirus status made by the classifier reportedly showed high specificity and sensitivity.

Note on this clone: Its antigen is as yet unknown.

The table came from immunoSEQ multiplex PCR; TCRdb's copy has only in-frame clones and leaves some out. The sample lists about 56,000 clones, roughly 93% seen once, with roughly 1.8% in the top ten. The source of this sequence is a woman aged 18-30 years in good health and CMV-seropositive. The material sequenced was PBMCs.

The DNA for the CDR3 is TGTGCCAGTACAACTAGCGGGCTTAACAATGAGCAGTTCTTC. This translates into CASTTSGLNNEQFF. This chain joins TRBV19 and TRBJ2-1; 9 positions match TRBD2. Germline trimming cut 7 bases from V and 5 bases from J; bases unmatched to any gene: 6. The length of the CDR3 is 14 residues. The germline V gene has CDR1 LNHDA and CDR2 SQIVND (reference sequence).